This record concerns one T cell receptor (beta chain) sequence. The antigen is unknown. Deletions cut 1 base from V and 0 bases from J, with 11 bases between. Germline-derived CDR1 and CDR2 are SGHTS and YDEGEE. The CDR3 sequence is 16 residues long. The source of the sample is a study of T cell responses to AZD1222 COVID-19 vaccine. Overall study results and limits: Spike was spanned by vaccine-associated CD4 TCRs, which were dominant at 160-218 and 743-854. Females made up more of the donors, who were largely white British, and clonal diversity may have come out too low. Reportedly, close to half of spike-specific TCRs are directed against unmutated variant regions.

Second-dose intervals of approximately 4 or approximately 12 weeks were pooled. Data came from immunoSEQ multiplex PCR; TCRdb stores just in-frame clones and leaves some out. This sample has around 110,000 clones, with about nine tenths found just once. The chain is built from TRBV5-8 and TRBJ1-5; D might be TRBD1 (6 bases). This clonotype originated in an adult who received the AZD1222 COVID-19 vaccine. Sequenced material: peripheral blood, taken 28 days after the second AZD1222 dose. The DNA of the CDR3 is TGTGCCAGCAGCTTGTTACAGGGTTATAGCAATCAGCCCCAGCATTTT. It yields the protein CASSLLQGYSNQPQHF.